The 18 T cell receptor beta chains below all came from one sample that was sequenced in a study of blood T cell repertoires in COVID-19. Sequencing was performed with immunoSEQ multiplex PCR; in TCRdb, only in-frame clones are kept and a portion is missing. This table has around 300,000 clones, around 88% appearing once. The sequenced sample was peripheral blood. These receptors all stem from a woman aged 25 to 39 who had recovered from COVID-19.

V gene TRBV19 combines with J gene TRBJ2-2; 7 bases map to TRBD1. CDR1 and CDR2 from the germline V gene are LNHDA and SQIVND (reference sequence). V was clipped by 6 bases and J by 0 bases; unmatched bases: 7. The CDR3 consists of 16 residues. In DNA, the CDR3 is TGTGCCAGTAGACCCGGGACAGTATCGAACACCGGGGAGCTGTTTTTT. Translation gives CASRPGTVSNTGELFF.

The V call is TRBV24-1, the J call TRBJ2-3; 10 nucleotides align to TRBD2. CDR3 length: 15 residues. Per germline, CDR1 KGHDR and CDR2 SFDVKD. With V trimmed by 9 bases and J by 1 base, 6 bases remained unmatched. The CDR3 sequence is CATAAGTSGTDTQYF. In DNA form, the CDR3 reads TGTGCCACCGCCGCCGGGACTAGCGGCACAGATACGCAGTATTTT.

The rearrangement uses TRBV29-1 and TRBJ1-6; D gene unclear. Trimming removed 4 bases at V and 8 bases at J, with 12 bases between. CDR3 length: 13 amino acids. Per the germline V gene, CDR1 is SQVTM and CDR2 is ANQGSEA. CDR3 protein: CSVARARDSPLHF. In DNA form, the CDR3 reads TGCAGCGTTGCGAGGGCTAGGGATTCACCCCTCCACTTT.

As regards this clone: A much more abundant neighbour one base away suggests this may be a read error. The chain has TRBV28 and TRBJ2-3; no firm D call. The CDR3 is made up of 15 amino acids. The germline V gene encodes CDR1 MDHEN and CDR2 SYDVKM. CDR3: CASSFLEPTTDMQYF. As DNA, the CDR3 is TGTGCCAGCAGTTTTCTAGAACCAACCACTGATATGCAGTATTTT.

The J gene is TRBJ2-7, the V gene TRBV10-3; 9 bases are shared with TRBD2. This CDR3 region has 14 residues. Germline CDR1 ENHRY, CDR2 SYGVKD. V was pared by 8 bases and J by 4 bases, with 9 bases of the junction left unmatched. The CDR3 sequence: CAIASSGITYEQYF. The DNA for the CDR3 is TGTGCCATCGCCTCTAGCGGGATTACTTACGAGCAGTACTTC.

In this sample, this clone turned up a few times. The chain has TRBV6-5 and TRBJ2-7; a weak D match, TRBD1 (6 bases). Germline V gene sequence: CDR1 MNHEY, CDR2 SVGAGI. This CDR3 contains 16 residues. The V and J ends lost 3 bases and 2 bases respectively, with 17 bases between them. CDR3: CASSYNSGTSTYEQYF. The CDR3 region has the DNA TGTGCCAGCAGTTATAACTCCGGGACATCGACCTACGAGCAGTACTTC.

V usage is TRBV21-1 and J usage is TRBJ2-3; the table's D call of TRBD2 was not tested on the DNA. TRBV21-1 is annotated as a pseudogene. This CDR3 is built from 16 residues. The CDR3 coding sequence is TGTGCCAGCAGCAAAGCGGGAGTAGCGTGGACAGATACGCAGTATTTT. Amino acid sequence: CASSKAGVAWTDTQYF.

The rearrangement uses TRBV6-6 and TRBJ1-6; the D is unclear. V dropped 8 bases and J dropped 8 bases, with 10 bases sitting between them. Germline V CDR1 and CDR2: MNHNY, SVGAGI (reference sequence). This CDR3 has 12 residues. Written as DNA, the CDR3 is TGTGCCAGCGGAGTAATTCATTCACCCCTCCACTTT. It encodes CASGVIHSPLHF.

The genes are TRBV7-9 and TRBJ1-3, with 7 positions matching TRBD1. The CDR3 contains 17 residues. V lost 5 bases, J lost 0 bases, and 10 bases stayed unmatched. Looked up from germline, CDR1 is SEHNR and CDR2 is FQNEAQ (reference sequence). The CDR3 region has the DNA TGTGCCAGCAGCCCCGGACAGGTTCTACTCTCTGGAAACACCATATATTTT. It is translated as CASSPGQVLLSGNTIYF.

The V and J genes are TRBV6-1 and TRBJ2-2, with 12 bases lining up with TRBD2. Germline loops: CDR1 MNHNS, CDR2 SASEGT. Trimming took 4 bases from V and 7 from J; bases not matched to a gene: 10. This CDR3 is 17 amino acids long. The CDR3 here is CASSGAASGGAVGELFF. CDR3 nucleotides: TGTGCCAGCAGTGGGGCGGCTAGCGGGGGGGCGGTCGGGGAGCTGTTTTTT.

The CDR3: CARSQTGTGYGYTF. In DNA form, the CDR3 reads TGTGCCAGAAGTCAGACCGGGACAGGGTATGGCTACACCTTC. V is TRBV7-5 and J is TRBJ1-2; the D call of TRBD1 is as the table states it, not checked on the DNA. TRBV7-5 is a pseudogene segment. The CDR3 extends over 14 amino acids.

The chain's CDR3 is CASRTGAQQYF. CDR3 DNA sequence: TGTGCCAGCCGGACAGGGGCCCAGCAGTACTTC. The gene calls are TRBV27 and TRBJ2-7; 9 bases agree with TRBD1. Unmatched junction bases numbered 4, after V lost 8 bases and J lost 8 bases. The CDR3 sequence is 11 residues long. Germline values: CDR1 MNHEY, CDR2 SMNVEV (reference sequence).

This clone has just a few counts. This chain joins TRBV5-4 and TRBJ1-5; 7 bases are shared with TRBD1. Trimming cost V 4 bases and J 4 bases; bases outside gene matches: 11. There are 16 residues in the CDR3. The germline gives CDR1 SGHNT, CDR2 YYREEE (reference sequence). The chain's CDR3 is CASSRGPGTENQPQHF. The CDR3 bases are TGTGCCAGCAGCCGAGGACCCGGGACAGAAAATCAGCCCCAGCATTTT.

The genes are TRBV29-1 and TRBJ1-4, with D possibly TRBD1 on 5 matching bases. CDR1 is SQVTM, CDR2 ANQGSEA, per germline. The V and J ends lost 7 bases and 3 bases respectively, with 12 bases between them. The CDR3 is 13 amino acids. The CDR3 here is CSGVGVANEKLFF. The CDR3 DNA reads TGCAGCGGAGTAGGGGTCGCTAATGAAAAACTGTTTTTT.

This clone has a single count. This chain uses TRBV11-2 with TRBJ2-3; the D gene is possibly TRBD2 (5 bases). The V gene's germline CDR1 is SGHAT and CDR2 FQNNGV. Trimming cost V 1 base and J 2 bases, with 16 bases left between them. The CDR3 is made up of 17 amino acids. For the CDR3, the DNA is TGTGCCAGCAGCTTAGCCCCCAGCGGCAGCGTCACAGATACGCAGTATTTT. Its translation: CASSLAPSGSVTDTQYF.

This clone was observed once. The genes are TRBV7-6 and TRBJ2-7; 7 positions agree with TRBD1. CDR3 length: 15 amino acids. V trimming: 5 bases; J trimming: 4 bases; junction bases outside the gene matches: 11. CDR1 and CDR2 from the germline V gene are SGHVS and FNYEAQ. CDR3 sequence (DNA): TGTGCCAGCAGCCCCATGAGAGGGGGCTCTTACGAGCAGTACTTC. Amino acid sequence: CASSPMRGGSYEQYF. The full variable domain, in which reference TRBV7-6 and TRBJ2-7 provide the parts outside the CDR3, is GAGVSQSPRYKVTKRGQDVALRCDPISGHVSLYWYRQALGQGPEFLTYFNYEAQQDKSGLPNDRFSAERPEGSISTLTIQRTEQRDSAMYRCASSPMRGGSYEQYFGPGTRLTVT.

The CDR3 loop reads CASSEGQGLPQETQYF. DNA of the CDR3: TGCGCCAGCAGCGAGGGACAGGGGCTCCCCCAAGAGACCCAGTACTTC. The chain has TRBV5-1 and TRBJ2-5, with 10 bases aligning to TRBD1. The junction had 7 bases not matched to a gene; V was cut back by 4 bases and J by 1 base. The CDR3 totals 16 residues. The germline gives CDR1 SGHRS, CDR2 YFSETQ. Using reference TRBV5-1 and TRBJ2-5 for the parts outside the CDR3, the full variable domain is KAGVTQTPRYLIKTRGQQVTLSCSPISGHRSVSWYQQTPGQGLQFLFEYFSETQRNKGNFPGRFSGRQFSNSRSEMNVSTLELGDSALYLCASSEGQGLPQETQYFGPGTRLLVL.

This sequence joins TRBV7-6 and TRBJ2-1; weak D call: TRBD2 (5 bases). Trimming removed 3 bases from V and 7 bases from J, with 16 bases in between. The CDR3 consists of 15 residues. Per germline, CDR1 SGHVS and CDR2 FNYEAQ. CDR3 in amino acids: CASSFSGPSRNEQFF. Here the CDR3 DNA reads TGTGCCAGCAGCTTCTCCGGGCCTAGCAGGAATGAGCAGTTCTTC.